The 2 T cell receptor beta chains in this list originate from one sample, sequenced in a study of blood T cell repertoires in COVID-19. Using immunoSEQ multiplex PCR, the repertoire was profiled, and TCRdb retains in-frame clones only, with some absent. Here the sample spans 250,000 to 300,000 clones, roughly 90% being singletons. The sequenced material came from peripheral blood. The source of these receptors is a woman in her twenties or thirties with active or convalescent COVID-19.

The gene calls are TRBV10-2 and TRBJ2-2, with 15 positions matching TRBD2. The CDR3 is made up of 17 amino acids. Germline V gives CDR1 WSHSY, CDR2 SAAADI. The V and J ends lost 7 bases and 1 base, in that order; junction bases with no gene match: 4. CDR3 coding DNA: TGCGCCAGCACCCCGGGACTAGCGGGGGGGAACACCGGGGAGCTGTTTTTT. Translated, it gives CASTPGLAGGNTGELFF.

This chain uses TRBV2 with TRBJ1-2; D is undetermined. The CDR3 loop spans 12 amino acids. CDR1 is SNHLY and CDR2 is FYNNEI in the germline V gene. V gave up 3 bases and J gave up 8 bases, with 10 bases separating them. The CDR3 loop reads CASSDGVGGYTF. For the CDR3, the DNA is TGTGCCAGCAGTGACGGGGTGGGCGGCTACACCTTC.